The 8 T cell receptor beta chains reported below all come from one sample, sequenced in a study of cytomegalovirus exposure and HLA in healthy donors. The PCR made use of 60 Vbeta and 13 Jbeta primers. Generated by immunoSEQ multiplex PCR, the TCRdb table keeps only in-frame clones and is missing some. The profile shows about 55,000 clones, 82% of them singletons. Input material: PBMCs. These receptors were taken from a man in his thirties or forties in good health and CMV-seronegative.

In DNA form, the CDR3 reads TGTGCCAGCTCGGGAGGTTCCACCGGGGAGCTGTTTTTT. This codes for CASSGGSTGELFF. V is TRBV19 and J is TRBJ2-2; 7 bases are shared with TRBD2. Germline loops: CDR1 LNHDA, CDR2 SQIVND (reference sequence). V lost 9 bases and J lost 4; bases outside the gene matches: 5. This CDR3 spans 13 amino acids.

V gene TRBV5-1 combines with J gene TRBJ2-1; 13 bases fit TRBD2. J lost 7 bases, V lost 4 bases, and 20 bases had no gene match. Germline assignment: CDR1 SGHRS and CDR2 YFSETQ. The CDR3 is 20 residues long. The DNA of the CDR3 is TGCGCCAGCAGCCCCTGGACTAGCGGGAGAGCCCGGGGGCGTGTGAATGAGCAGTTCTTC. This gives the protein CASSPWTSGRARGRVNEQFF.

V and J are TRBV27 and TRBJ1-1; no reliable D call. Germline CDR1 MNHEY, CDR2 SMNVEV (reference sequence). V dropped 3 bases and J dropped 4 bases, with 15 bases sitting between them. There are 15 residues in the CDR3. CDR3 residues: CASSFGNRLGTEAFF. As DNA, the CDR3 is TGTGCCAGCAGTTTCGGGAATCGGCTCGGCACTGAAGCTTTCTTT.

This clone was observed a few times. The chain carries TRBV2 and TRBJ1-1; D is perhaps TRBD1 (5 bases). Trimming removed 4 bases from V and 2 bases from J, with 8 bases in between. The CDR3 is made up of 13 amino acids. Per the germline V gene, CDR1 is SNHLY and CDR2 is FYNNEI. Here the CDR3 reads CASSGGGNTEAFF. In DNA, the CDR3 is TGTGCCAGCAGTGGGGGGGGTAACACTGAAGCTTTCTTT.

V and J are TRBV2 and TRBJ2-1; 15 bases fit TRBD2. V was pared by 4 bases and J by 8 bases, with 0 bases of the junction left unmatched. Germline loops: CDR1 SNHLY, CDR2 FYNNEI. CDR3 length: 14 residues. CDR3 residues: CASSGTSGGDEQFF. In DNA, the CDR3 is TGTGCCAGCAGTGGGACTAGCGGGGGGGATGAGCAGTTCTTC. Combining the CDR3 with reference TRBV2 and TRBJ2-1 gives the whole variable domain EPEVTQTPSHQVTQMGQEVILRCVPISNHLYFYWYRQILGQKVEFLVSFYNNEISEKSEIFDDQFSVERPDGSNFTLKIRSTKLEDSAMYFCASSGTSGGDEQFFGPGTRLTVL.

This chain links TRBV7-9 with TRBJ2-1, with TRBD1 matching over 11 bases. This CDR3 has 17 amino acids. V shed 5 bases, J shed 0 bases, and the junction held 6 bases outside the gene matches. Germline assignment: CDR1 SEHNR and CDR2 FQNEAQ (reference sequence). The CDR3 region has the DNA TGTGCCAGCAGCCGTGGGACAGGGGGATTCTCCTACAATGAGCAGTTCTTC. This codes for CASSRGTGGFSYNEQFF. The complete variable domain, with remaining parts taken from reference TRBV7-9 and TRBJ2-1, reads DTGVSQNPRHKITKRGQNVTFRCDPISEHNRLYWYRQTLGQGPEFLTYFQNEAQLEKSRLLSDRFSAERPKGSFSTLEIQRTEQGDSAMYLCASSRGTGGFSYNEQFFGPGTRLTVL.

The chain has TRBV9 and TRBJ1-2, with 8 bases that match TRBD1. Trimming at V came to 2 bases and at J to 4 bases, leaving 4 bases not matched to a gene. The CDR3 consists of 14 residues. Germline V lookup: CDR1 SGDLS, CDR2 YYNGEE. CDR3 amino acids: CASSVHDRGYGYTF. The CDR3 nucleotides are TGTGCCAGCAGCGTCCACGACAGGGGCTATGGCTACACCTTC.

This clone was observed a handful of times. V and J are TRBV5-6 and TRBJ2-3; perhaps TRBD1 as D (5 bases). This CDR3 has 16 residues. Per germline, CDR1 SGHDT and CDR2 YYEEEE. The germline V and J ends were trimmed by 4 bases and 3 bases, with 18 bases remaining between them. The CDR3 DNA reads TGTGCCAGCAGCACCCACCCGCCCCAGGGAACAGATACGCAGTATTTT. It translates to CASSTHPPQGTDTQYF.